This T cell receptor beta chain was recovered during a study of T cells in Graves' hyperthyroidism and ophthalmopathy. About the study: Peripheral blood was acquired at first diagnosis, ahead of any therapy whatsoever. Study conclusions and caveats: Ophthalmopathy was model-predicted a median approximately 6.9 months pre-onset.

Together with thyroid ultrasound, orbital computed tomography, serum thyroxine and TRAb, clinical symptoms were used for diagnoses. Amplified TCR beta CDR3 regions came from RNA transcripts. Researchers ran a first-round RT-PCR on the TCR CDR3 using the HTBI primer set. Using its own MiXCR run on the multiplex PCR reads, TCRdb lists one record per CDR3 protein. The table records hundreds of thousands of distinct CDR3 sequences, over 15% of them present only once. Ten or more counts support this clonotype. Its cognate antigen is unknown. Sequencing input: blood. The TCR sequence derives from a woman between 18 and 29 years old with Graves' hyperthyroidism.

CDR3 coding DNA: TGCAGTGTCAGAGGGGACAGGGGCACCGGGGAGCTGTTTTTT. Amino acids: CSVRGDRGTGELFF. This sequence joins TRBV20-1 and TRBJ2-2; 10 bases line up with TRBD1. This CDR3 is 14 amino acids long. Germline CDR1 reads DFQATT; CDR2 reads SNEGSKA (reference sequence). V gave up 7 bases and J gave up 4 bases; unmatched junction bases: 6.